This T cell receptor beta chain was sequenced in a study of OX40 agonist ivuxolimab in advanced cancers. For the study at large: Patients enrolled in dose escalation were diagnosed with hepatocellular carcinoma, melanoma, renal cell or head and neck cancer. The mean age was around 56 years, ranging from about 20 to 79, with around four fifths of participants male.

Germline CDR1 SGHTA, CDR2 FQGNSA. The V and J ends lost 1 base and 1 base respectively, with 11 bases between them. The CDR3 extends over 15 amino acids. The repertoire was sequenced with immunoSEQ multiplex PCR; TCRdb's copy has only in-frame clones and lacks some. Altogether under 85,000 clones are present, about 86% being singletons, with the ten largest covering approximately 1.9%. Overall study findings and caveats: Averaging showed that CD8+ T cells had more expanded clones than CD4+ did. Clonal expansion by week 6 occurred in CD4+ and CD8+ blood T cells (at 0.1 to 3.0 mg/kg).

As to this clone: The antigen is undetermined.

This sample comprised CD4+ or CD8+ T cells sorted from blood, obtained in a trial of the OX40 agonist ivuxolimab. This receptor was obtained from an adult with an advanced solid tumor such as melanoma, head and neck, liver or kidney cancer. The chain has TRBV7-2 and TRBJ2-7, with D possibly being TRBD1 (6 bases). The CDR3 here is CASSLEPRGSYEQYF. The CDR3, as DNA: TGTGCCAGCAGCTTAGAACCCAGGGGATCCTACGAGCAGTACTTC.